Described below is a single TCR beta chain sequence and its context. The sample originates from a study of blood T cell repertoires in COVID-19. Germline V gene lookup returns CDR1 SGHRS and CDR2 YFSETQ. Trimming took 3 bases from V and 0 from J; bases not matched to a gene: 5. The CDR3 has 15 residues. Data came from immunoSEQ multiplex PCR; TCRdb stores just in-frame clones and leaves some out. The sample holds fewer than 300,000 clones; 85% to 90% are singletons and the top ten take about 0.8%. The material sequenced was peripheral blood. The receptor was isolated from a man aged 25-45 years with acute or convalescent COVID-19. V gene TRBV5-1 combines with J gene TRBJ1-1; 7 bases fit TRBD1. For the CDR3, the DNA is TGCGCCAGCAGCTCGGGGGGGACAGTGAACACTGAAGCTTTCTTT. Encoded protein: CASSSGGTVNTEAFF.